These 5 T cell receptor beta chains originate from one sample sequenced in a study of neurological immune-mediated disorders (dated by TCRdb to the late 2010s). The library was made by 5' RACE. Sequencing used an Illumina HiSeq 2500. In-frame beta chains were kept once TCRdb had trimmed the public reads at Q25 with fastp and called clones with MiXCR. Duplicate CDR3 protein sequences are folded into a single record with the most common DNA and genes. Recorded for this sample are 40,000 or so distinct CDR3 sequences; around 6.8% of them occurred a single time. The ten top clones hold roughly 4.4% of the sample. The material sequenced was PBMCs. These receptors were taken from a woman between 40 and 50 years old in good health.

This clonotype is labeled as medium-sized. The V gene is TRBV20-1, the J gene TRBJ2-2; no reliable D call. Germline lookup yields CDR1 DFQATT and CDR2 SNEGSKA (reference sequence). The length of the CDR3 is 14 residues. The V gene lost 5 bases and the J gene lost 4 bases, with 14 bases spanning the gap. CDR3 nucleotide sequence: TGCAGTGCTTATTCACAGTTAACCACCGGGGAGCTGTTTTTT. Translated: CSAYSQLTTGELFF.

This clonotype occurred many times. This chain connects TRBV30 to TRBJ1-3, with D uncertain. CDR1 and CDR2 (germline): GTSNPN, SVGIG (reference sequence). CDR3 length equals 14 residues. Trimming left V 4 bases short and J 4 bases short, with 14 bases between. This chain's CDR3 is CAWTRDLGGNTIYF. Here the CDR3 DNA reads TGTGCCTGGACCCGGGATCTAGGAGGAAACACCATATATTTT.

This clonotype was picked up many times. The chain has TRBV10-3 and TRBJ2-3; D is uncertain. The CDR3 extends over 11 amino acids. V shed 8 bases and J shed 4 bases, with 7 bases lying between them. Germline-derived CDR1 and CDR2 are ENHRY and SYGVKD. The CDR3 nucleotides are TGTGCCATCGGTGGCGCAGATACGCAGTATTTT. It yields the protein CAIGGADTQYF.

Many counts were recorded for this clonotype. The chain recombines TRBV20-1 with TRBJ1-2; TRBD1 matches 7 bases. The germline CDR1 and CDR2 sequences are DFQATT and SNEGSKA (reference sequence). Losses at the gene ends were 6 bases for V and 4 bases for J; bases not matched to a gene: 14. The CDR3 is 15 amino acids. DNA of the CDR3: TGCAGTGCAAACGGGGCGGAGGGGGCAATCTATGGCTACACCTTC. Translated, it gives CSANGAEGAIYGYTF.

This clonotype was detected ten times or more. The chain couples TRBV28 to TRBJ2-3; D uncertain. The CDR3 is 16 residues long. From germline, CDR1 is MDHEN and CDR2 SYDVKM. V was clipped by 6 bases and J by 2 bases, with 18 bases between them. The CDR3 bases are TGTGCCAGCAGCCCCTCCCCGGCCGTCTACACAGATACGCAGTATTTT. This codes for CASSPSPAVYTDTQYF.